The rows below give T cell receptor beta chains drawn from one sample of a study of cytomegalovirus exposure and HLA in healthy donors. Assay: immunoSEQ multiplex PCR; the TCRdb copy retains only in-frame clones and omits some. The sample carries hundreds of thousands of clones, more than 75% recorded once. Material: PBMCs. Receptor source: a woman between 18 and 30 years old in good health and CMV-seropositive. CDR3s include the opening cysteine and the closing phenylalanine or tryptophan. The D gene is left open where the match is weak. Not all rows give a size; the values are once, few, many and, for expanded clones, a class.

NA	TRBV7-8	NA	TRBJ1-3	CASSPRRGLTGNTIYF	TGTGCCAGCAGTCCCAGGAGGGGTTTAACTGGAAACACCATATATTTT
NA	TRBV2	NA	TRBJ1-4	CASSAEAGWEKLFF	TGTGCCAGCAGCGCCGAGGCAGGGTGGGAAAAACTGTTTTTT
NA	TRBV28	NA	TRBJ2-1	CASSPGQPFTEQFF	TGTGCCAGTTCCCCTGGGCAGCCGTTCACTGAGCAGTTCTTC
NA	TRBV7-2	NA	TRBJ2-3	CASKTGGSTDTQYF	TGTGCCAGCAAGACAGGCGGGAGCACAGATACGCAGTATTTT
NA	TRBV5-1	NA	TRBJ2-7	CASSPDSSSYEQYF	TGCGCCAGCAGCCCGGACAGTAGTTCCTACGAGCAGTACTTC
NA	TRBV27	NA	TRBJ2-7	CASSISGNYEQYF	TGTGCCAGCAGCATAAGCGGCAACTACGAGCAGTACTTC
NA	TRBV2	once	TRBJ2-3	CASSWRLADTQYF	TGTGCCAGCAGTTGGAGACTAGCAGATACGCAGTATTTT
TRBD1	TRBV9	NA	TRBJ1-1	CASSVATGGPNTEAFF	TGTGCCAGCAGCGTAGCTACAGGGGGCCCGAACACTGAAGCTTTCTTT
NA	TRBV15	once	TRBJ1-5	CATTQGFSNQPQHF	TGTGCCACCACTCAGGGCTTTAGCAATCAGCCCCAGCATTTT
TRBD2	TRBV7-9	NA	TRBJ2-1	CASSPSSGSYNEQFF	TGTGCCAGCAGCCCCTCTAGCGGCTCCTACAATGAGCAGTTCTTC
TRBD1	TRBV10-3	NA	TRBJ2-7	CAIGTAYEQYF	TGTGCCATCGGGACAGCCTACGAGCAGTACTTC
NA	TRBV30	NA	TRBJ2-7	CAYKGGNLYEQYF	TGTGCCTATAAGGGGGGGAATCTCTACGAGCAGTACTTC
NA	TRBV6-1	few	TRBJ2-7	CASSALGSYEQYF	TGTGCCAGCAGTGCCCTAGGTTCTTACGAGCAGTACTTC
NA	TRBV2	NA	TRBJ1-5	CASRKQGYQPQHF	TGTGCCAGCAGAAAACAGGGTTATCAGCCCCAGCATTTT
TRBD1	TRBV28	NA	TRBJ2-2	CVTSSLFRRQGGYTGELFF	TGTGTCACCAGCAGTTTATTCAGGAGACAGGGCGGCTACACCGGGGAGCTGTTTTTT
TRBD2	TRBV27	NA	TRBJ2-1	CASRPLAGGLGNEQFF	TGTGCCAGCAGGCCCCTAGCGGGAGGTCTCGGGAATGAGCAGTTCTTC
TRBD1	TRBV28	once	TRBJ1-1	CASSLAFAGTDTEAFF	TGTGCCAGCAGCTTAGCATTCGCCGGGACAGACACTGAAGCTTTCTTT
NA	TRBV19	NA	TRBJ2-7	CATRRGLGPYEQYF	TGTGCCACCAGAAGGGGACTGGGGCCCTACGAGCAGTACTTC
TRBD1	TRBV28	NA	TRBJ1-2	CASSPGQGNYGYTF	TGTGCCAGCAGTCCGGGACAGGGAAACTATGGCTACACCTTC
TRBD2	TRBV27	NA	TRBJ2-7	CASSSGSSNYEQYF	TGTGCCAGCAGTAGCGGGAGCTCCAACTACGAGCAGTACTTC
NA	TRBV27	NA	TRBJ2-7	CASSFGLGEQYF	TGTGCCAGCAGTTTTGGCCTCGGGGAGCAGTACTTC
TRBD1	TRBV6-6	NA	TRBJ1-1	CASSPQTGAEAFF	TGTGCCAGCAGCCCCCAGACAGGGGCTGAAGCTTTCTTT
NA	TRBV9	NA	TRBJ2-2	CASSGKPGIPGELFF	TGTGCCAGCAGCGGAAAGCCAGGGATCCCCGGGGAGCTGTTTTTT
TRBD1	TRBV5-1	NA	TRBJ1-5	CASSPRTGGNQPQHF	TGCGCCAGCAGTCCTAGGACAGGGGGCAATCAGCCCCAGCATTTT
NA	TRBV7-9	NA	TRBJ1-1	CASSSRRGAGNTEAFF	TGTGCCAGCAGCTCCCGCCGGGGGGCAGGTAACACTGAAGCTTTCTTT
NA	TRBV25-1	few	TRBJ1-2	CASSASGHPGYTF	TGTGCCAGCAGTGCCTCGGGACACCCAGGCTACACCTTC
TRBD1	TRBV7-9	NA	TRBJ2-3	CASRLTGDTDTQYF	TGTGCCAGCAGGTTGACAGGGGATACAGATACGCAGTATTTT
NA	TRBV30	NA	TRBJ2-1	CAWTTGREVNEQFF	TGTGCCTGGACAACAGGGAGGGAAGTCAATGAGCAGTTCTTC
TRBD2	TRBV10-3	NA	TRBJ2-3	CAISEASGRGTDTQYF	TGTGCCATCAGTGAGGCTAGCGGGAGGGGCACAGATACGCAGTATTTT
NA	TRBV6-5	NA	TRBJ1-2	CASRQTGFYGYTF	TGTGCCAGCAGACAAACAGGTTTCTATGGCTACACCTTC
NA	TRBV4-1	NA	TRBJ2-1	CASSQEMTGNRGYNEQFF	TGCGCCAGCAGCCAAGAGATGACCGGGAACCGGGGGTACAATGAGCAGTTCTTC
NA	TRBV28	NA	TRBJ1-5	CASSFRGFGQPQHF	TGTGCCAGCAGTTTTCGCGGGTTTGGTCAGCCCCAGCATTTT
NA	TRBV27	NA	TRBJ2-2	CASSFRGWAGELFF	TGTGCCAGCAGTTTCAGGGGTTGGGCCGGGGAGCTGTTTTTT
NA	TRBV15	NA	TRBJ1-5	CATSRSSSYHSNQPQHF	TGTGCCACCAGCAGGAGCTCTAGTTACCACAGCAATCAGCCCCAGCATTTT
NA	TRBV6-5	NA	TRBJ1-1	CASSYPLGGMNTEAFF	TGTGCCAGCAGTTACCCGCTGGGGGGAATGAACACTGAAGCTTTCTTT
NA	TRBV11-2	NA	TRBJ2-7	CASRPTGWDGGPYEQYF	TGTGCCAGCAGGCCTACAGGGTGGGACGGTGGGCCCTACGAGCAGTACTTC
TRBD1	TRBV5-6	NA	TRBJ2-1	CASSPRGYRFNEQFF	TGTGCCAGCAGCCCCAGGGGGTACCGCTTTAATGAGCAGTTCTTC
NA	TRBV15	NA	TRBJ1-5	CATSREGGNQPQHF	TGTGCCACCAGCAGAGAAGGGGGAAATCAGCCCCAGCATTTT
NA	TRBV30	NA	TRBJ1-1	CAWSRVRLNTEAFF	TGTGCCTGGAGCCGAGTGAGGTTGAACACTGAAGCTTTCTTT
NA	TRBV6-1	NA	TRBJ1-1	CASSEQVRTEAFF	TGTGCCAGCAGTGAGCAGGTGCGCACTGAAGCTTTCTTT
TRBD2	TRBV13	NA	TRBJ2-7	CASSPGLAGSLSSYEQYF	TGTGCCAGCAGCCCGGGACTAGCGGGGTCCCTAAGCTCCTACGAGCAGTACTTC